This T cell receptor beta chain derives from a study of T cells in Graves' hyperthyroidism and ophthalmopathy. Uncontrolled infection, other autoimmune disease, pregnancy or lactation disqualified patients from enrolment. TCR beta CDR3 regions were amplified from RNA transcripts. The HTBI set primed first-round TCR CDR3 RT-PCR. Using its own MiXCR run on the multiplex PCR reads, TCRdb lists one record per CDR3 protein. The sample lists about 50,000 distinct CDR3 sequences, about 49% occurring once. Looked up from germline, CDR1 is SGHNT and CDR2 is YYREEE (reference sequence). This CDR3 is 11 amino acids long. Deletions cut 0 bases from V and 6 bases from J, with 4 bases between.

The sequence was collected from a woman in her twenties or thirties with Graves' ophthalmopathy. V gene TRBV5-4 combines with J gene TRBJ2-7; D unresolved. The sample comprised blood. The chain's CDR3 is CASSLVGEQYF. CDR3 coding DNA: TGTGCCAGCAGCTTGGTTGGCGAGCAGTACTTC.